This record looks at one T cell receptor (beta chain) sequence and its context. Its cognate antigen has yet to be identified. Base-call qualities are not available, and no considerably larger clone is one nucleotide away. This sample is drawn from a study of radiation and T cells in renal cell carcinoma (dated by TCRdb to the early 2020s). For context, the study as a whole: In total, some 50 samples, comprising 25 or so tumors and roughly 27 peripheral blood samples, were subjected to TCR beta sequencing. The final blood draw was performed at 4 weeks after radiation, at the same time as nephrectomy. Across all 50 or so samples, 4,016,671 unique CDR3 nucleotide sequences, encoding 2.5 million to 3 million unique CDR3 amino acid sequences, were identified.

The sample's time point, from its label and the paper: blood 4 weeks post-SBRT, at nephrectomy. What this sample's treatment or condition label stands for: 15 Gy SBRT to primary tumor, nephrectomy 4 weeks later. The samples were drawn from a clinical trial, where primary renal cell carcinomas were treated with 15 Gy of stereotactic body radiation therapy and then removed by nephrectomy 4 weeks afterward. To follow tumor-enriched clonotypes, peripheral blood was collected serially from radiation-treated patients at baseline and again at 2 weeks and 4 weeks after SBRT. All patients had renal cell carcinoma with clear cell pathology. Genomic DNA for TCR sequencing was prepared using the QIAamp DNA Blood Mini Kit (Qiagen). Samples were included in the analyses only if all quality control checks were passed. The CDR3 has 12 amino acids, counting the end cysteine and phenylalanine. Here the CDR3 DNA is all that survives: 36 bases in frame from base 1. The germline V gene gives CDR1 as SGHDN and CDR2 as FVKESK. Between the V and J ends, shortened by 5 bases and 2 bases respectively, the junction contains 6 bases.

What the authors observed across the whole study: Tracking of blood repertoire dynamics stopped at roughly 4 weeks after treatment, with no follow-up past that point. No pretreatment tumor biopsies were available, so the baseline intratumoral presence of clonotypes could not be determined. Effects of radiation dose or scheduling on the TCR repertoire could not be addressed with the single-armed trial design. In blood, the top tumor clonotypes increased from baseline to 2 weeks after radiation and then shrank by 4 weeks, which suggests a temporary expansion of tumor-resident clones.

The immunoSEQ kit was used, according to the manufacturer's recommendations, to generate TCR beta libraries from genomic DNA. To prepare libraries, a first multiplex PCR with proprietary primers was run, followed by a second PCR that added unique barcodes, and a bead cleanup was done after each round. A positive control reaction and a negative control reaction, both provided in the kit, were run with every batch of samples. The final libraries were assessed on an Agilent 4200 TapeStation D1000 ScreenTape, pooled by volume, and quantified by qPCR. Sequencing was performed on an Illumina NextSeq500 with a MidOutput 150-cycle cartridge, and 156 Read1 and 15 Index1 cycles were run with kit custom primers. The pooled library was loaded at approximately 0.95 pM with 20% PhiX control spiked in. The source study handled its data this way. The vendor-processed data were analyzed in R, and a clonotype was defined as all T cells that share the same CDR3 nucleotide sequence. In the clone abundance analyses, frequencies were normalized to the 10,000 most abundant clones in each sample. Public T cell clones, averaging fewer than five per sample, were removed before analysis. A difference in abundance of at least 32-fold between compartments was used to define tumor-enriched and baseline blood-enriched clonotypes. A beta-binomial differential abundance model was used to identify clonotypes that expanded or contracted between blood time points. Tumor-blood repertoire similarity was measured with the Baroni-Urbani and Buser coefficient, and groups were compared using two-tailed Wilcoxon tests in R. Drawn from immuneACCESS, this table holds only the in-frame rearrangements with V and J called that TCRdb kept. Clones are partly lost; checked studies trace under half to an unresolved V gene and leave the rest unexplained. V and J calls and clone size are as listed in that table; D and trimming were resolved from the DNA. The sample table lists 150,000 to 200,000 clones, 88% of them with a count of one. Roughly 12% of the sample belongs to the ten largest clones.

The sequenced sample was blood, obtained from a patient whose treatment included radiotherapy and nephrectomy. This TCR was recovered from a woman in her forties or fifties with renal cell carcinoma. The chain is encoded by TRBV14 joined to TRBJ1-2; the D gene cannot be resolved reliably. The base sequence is TGTGCCAGCAGCGAACAGAACTATGGCTACACCTTC. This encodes CASSEQNYGYTF.